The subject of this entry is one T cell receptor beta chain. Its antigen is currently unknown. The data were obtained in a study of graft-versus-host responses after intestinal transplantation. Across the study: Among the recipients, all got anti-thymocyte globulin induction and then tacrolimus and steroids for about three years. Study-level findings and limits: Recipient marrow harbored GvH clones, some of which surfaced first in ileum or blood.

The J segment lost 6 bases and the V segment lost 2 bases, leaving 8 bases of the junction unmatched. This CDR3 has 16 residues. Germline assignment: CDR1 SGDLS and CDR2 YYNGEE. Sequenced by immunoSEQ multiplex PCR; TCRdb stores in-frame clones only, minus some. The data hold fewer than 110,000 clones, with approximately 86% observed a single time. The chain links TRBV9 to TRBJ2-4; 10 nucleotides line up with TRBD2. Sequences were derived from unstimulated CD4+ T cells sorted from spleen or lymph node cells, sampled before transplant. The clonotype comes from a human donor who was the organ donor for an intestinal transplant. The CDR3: CASSVSSASGRNIQYF. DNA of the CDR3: TGTGCCAGCAGCGTTTCCTCGGCTAGCGGGAGAAACATTCAGTACTTC.